Below, 5 T cell receptor beta chains from the same sample are listed, as sequenced in a study of T cell clones after liver transplantation. Generated by immunoSEQ multiplex PCR, the TCRdb table keeps only in-frame clones and is missing some. There are some 9,200 clones in the sample; around three quarters occur only once, and over 20% lies in the top ten. This sample comprised CD8+ T cells from blood, obtained at the approximately 16-month timepoint. These receptors originate from a human patient who received a liver transplant. The T cells may partly be graft donor cells.

J is TRBJ2-2 and V is TRBV7-9; D is unclear. Trimming took 5 bases from V and 0 from J, leaving 10 bases between them. Per germline, CDR1 SEHNR and CDR2 FQNEAQ (reference sequence). This CDR3 has 15 amino acids. The CDR3 region has the DNA TGTGCCAGCAGCGCCATGGTCGCGAACACCGGGGAGCTGTTTTTT. This encodes CASSAMVANTGELFF.

This clone has just a few counts. The gene calls are TRBV5-6 and TRBJ2-7; the D gene is possibly TRBD1 (5 bases). V was clipped by 3 bases and J by 3 bases, with 16 bases between them. The CDR3 is 15 amino acids. Looked up from germline, CDR1 is SGHDT and CDR2 is YYEEEE. CDR3 residues: CASSSRPPRGYEQYF. In nucleotides, the CDR3 is TGTGCCAGCAGCTCAAGACCCCCTAGGGGCTACGAGCAGTACTTC.

This rearrangement joins TRBV6-1 to TRBJ2-7; D remains unclear. Trimming removed 3 bases from V and 4 bases from J, with 16 bases in between. Germline V gives CDR1 MNHNS, CDR2 SASEGT. The CDR3 is made up of 15 amino acids. CDR3 DNA: TGTGCCAGCAGTGATGGGGAATTTCTATTATACGAGCAGTACTTC. This encodes CASSDGEFLLYEQYF.

V is TRBV7-2 and J is TRBJ2-1; 10 nucleotides agree with TRBD1. After removal of 2 bases from V and 6 bases from J, the junction contained 7 bases not matched to a gene. Per the germline V gene, CDR1 is SGHTA and CDR2 is FQGNSA. There are 16 residues in the CDR3. For the CDR3, the DNA is TGTGCCAGCAGCTTACCGGGACAGGGGCCTTTCAATGAGCAGTTCTTC. Translated: CASSLPGQGPFNEQFF.

V usage is TRBV19 and J usage is TRBJ2-3, with 7 bases aligning to TRBD2. CDR3 length: 14 amino acids. The trim removed 3 bases at V and 3 bases at J, leaving 3 bases unmatched. The germline gives CDR1 LNHDA, CDR2 SQIVND (reference sequence). The CDR3 spells CASSMWEGTDTQYF. CDR3 in DNA: TGTGCCAGTAGTATGTGGGAGGGGACAGATACGCAGTATTTT.